The clone carrying this TCR beta chain has only a few counts. Preparation of the TCRbeta library involved a method that used unique molecular identifiers. TCRdb redid the calling of the PCR reads with MiXCR, one entry per CDR3 protein. The sample has about 340,000 distinct CDR3 sequences, 13% seen once. This entry comes from a study of T-cell reconstitution after alpha-beta-depleted transplantation in children. Germline values: CDR1 SEHNR, CDR2 FQNEAQ (reference sequence). The CDR3 length is 15 residues. Trimming stripped 1 base from V and 7 bases from J, with 14 bases between. The chain joins TRBV7-9 to TRBJ1-5; TRBD1 might be the D (6 bases). The specimen comprised PBMCs, sampled from the stem cell graft. This clonotype was obtained from a human donor who donated a stem cell graft to a child with Fanconi anemia. The DNA of the CDR3 is TGTGCCAGCAGCTTAGATTCCGGGGGCAGGCAGCCCCAGCATTTT. Its protein product is CASSLDSGGRQPQHF. The full variable domain, with the rest looked up from reference TRBV7-9 and TRBJ1-5, is DTGVSQNPRHKITKRGQNVTFRCDPISEHNRLYWYRQTLGQGPEFLTYFQNEAQLEKSRLLSDRFSAERPKGSFSTLEIQRTEQGDSAMYLCASSLDSGGRQPQHFGDGTRLSIL.